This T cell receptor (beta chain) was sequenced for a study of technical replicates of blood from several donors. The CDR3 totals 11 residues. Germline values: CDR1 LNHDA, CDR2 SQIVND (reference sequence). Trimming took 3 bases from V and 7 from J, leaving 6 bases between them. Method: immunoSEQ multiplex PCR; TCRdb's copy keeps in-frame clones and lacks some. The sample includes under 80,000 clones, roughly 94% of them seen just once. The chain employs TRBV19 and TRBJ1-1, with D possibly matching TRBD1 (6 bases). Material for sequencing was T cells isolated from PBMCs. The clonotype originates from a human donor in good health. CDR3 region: CASSMTGEAFF. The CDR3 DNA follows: TGTGCCAGTAGTATGACAGGTGAAGCTTTCTTT.